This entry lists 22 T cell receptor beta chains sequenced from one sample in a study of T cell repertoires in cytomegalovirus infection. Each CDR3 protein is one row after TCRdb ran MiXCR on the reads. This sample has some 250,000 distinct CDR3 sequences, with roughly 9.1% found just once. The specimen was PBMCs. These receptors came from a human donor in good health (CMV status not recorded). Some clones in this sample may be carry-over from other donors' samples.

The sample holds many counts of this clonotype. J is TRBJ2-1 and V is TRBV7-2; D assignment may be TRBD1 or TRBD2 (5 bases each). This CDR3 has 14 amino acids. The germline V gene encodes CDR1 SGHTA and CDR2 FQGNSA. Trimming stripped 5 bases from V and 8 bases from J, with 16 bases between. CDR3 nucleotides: TGTGCCAGCAGCGCGGCCGGGACCGGGGATGAGCAGTTCTTC. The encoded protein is CASSAAGTGDEQFF.

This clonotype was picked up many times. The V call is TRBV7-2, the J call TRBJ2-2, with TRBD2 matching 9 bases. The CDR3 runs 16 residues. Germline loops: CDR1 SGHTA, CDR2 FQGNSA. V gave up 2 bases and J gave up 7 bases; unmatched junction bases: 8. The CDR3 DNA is TGTGCCAGCAGCTTAATAAGCTCAGCGGGAGGCGGGGAGCTGTTTTTT. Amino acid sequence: CASSLISSAGGGELFF.

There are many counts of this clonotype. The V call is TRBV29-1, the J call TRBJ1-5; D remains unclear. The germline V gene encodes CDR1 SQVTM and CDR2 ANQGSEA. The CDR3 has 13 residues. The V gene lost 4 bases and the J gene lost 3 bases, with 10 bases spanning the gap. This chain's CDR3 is CSVGSGINQPQHF. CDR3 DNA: TGCAGCGTTGGGTCGGGAATCAATCAGCCCCAGCATTTT. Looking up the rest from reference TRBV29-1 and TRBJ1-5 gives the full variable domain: SAVISQKPSRDICQRGTSLTIQCQVDSQVTMMFWYRQQPGQSLTLIATANQGSEATYESGFVIDKFPISRPNLTFSTLTVSNMSPEDSSIYLCSVGSGINQPQHFGDGTRLSIL.

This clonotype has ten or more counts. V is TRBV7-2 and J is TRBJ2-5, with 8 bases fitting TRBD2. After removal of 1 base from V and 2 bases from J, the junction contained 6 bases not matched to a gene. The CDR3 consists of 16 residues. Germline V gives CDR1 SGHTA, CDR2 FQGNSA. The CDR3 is CASSLELRGAQETQYF. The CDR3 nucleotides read TGTGCCAGCAGCTTAGAGTTGCGGGGGGCACAAGAGACCCAGTACTTC.

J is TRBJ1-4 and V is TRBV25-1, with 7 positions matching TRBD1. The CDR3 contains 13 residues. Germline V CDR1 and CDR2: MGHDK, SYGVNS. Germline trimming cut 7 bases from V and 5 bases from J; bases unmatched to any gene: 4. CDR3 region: CASKGQLNEKLFF. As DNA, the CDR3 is TGTGCCAGCAAGGGACAGCTAAATGAAAAACTGTTTTTT.

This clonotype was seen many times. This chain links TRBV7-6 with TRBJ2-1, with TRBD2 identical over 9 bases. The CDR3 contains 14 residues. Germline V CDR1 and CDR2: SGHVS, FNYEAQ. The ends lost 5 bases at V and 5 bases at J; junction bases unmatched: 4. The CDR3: CASSGGGGDNEQFF. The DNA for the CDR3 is TGTGCCAGCAGCGGTGGCGGGGGGGACAATGAGCAGTTCTTC. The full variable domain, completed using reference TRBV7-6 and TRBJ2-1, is GAGVSQSPRYKVTKRGQDVALRCDPISGHVSLYWYRQALGQGPEFLTYFNYEAQQDKSGLPNDRFSAERPEGSISTLTIQRTEQRDSAMYRCASSGGGGDNEQFFGPGTRLTVL.

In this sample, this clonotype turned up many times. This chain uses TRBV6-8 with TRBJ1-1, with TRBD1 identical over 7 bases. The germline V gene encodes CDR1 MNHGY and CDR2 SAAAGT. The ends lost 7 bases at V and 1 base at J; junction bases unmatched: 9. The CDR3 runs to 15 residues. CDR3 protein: CASTPLGQKNTEAFF. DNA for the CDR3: TGTGCCAGCACCCCCCTGGGACAGAAGAACACTGAAGCTTTCTTT.

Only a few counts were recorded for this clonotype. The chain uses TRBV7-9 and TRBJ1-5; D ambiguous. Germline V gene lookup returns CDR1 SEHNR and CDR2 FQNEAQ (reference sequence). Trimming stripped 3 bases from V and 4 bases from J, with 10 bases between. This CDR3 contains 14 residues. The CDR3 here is CASSFGDKNQPQHF. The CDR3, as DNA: TGTGCCAGCAGCTTTGGAGACAAAAATCAGCCCCAGCATTTT. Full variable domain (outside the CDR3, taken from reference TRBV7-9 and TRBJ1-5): DTGVSQNPRHKITKRGQNVTFRCDPISEHNRLYWYRQTLGQGPEFLTYFQNEAQLEKSRLLSDRFSAERPKGSFSTLEIQRTEQGDSAMYLCASSFGDKNQPQHFGDGTRLSIL.

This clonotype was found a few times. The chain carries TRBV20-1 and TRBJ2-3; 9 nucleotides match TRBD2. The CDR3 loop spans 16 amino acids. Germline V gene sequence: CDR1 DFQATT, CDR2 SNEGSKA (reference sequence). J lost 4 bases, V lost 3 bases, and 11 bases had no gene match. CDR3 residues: CSARTGGSGRADTQYF. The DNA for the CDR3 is TGCAGTGCTAGGACGGGAGGTAGCGGGAGAGCAGATACGCAGTATTTT.

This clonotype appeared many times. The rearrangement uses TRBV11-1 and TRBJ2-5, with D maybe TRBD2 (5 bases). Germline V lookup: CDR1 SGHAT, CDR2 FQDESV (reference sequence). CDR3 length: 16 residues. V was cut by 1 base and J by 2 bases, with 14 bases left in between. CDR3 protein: CASSLVRSSKQETQYF. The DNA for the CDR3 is TGTGCCAGCAGCTTAGTTCGATCTAGCAAGCAAGAGACCCAGTACTTC.

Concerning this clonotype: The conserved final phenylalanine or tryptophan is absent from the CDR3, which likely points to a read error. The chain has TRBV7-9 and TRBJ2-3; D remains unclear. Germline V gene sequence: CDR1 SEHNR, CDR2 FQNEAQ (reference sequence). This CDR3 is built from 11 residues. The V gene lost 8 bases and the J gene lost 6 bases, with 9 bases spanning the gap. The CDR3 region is CASARGDTQYL. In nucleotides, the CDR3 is TGTGCCAGCGCCCGTGGGGATACGCAGTATTTG.

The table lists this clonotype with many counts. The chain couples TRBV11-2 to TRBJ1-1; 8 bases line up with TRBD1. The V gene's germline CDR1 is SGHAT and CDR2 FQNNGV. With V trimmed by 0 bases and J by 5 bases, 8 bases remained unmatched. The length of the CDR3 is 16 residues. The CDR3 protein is CASSLDRAGGRTEAFF. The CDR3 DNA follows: TGTGCCAGCAGCTTAGATCGGGCAGGGGGCAGAACTGAAGCTTTCTTT.

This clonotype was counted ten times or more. Here the CDR3 reads CASRRGKDTQYF. CDR3 nucleotide sequence: TGTGCCAGCAGAAGAGGAAAAGATACGCAGTATTTT. V usage is TRBV6-2 or TRBV6-3 and J usage is TRBJ2-3; no clear D. The CDR3 sequence is 12 residues long. V was pared by 6 bases and J by 5 bases, with 9 bases between. The germline CDR1 and CDR2 sequences are MNHEY and SVGEGT.

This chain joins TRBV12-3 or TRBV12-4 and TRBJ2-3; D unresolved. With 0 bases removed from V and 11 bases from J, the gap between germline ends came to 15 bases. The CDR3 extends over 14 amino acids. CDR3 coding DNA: TGTGCCAGCAGTTTAGCCCCTAGGTGGGTCTTGCAGTATTTT. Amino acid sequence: CASSLAPRWVLQYF.

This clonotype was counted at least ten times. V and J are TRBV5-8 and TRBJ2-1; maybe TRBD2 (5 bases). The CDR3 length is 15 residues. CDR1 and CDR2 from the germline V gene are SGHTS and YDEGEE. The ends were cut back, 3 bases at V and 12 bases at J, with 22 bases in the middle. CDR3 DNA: TGTGCCAGCAGCTCCGACAAGGGAGCGAGGCCCACGCAGTTCTTC. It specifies CASSSDKGARPTQFF.

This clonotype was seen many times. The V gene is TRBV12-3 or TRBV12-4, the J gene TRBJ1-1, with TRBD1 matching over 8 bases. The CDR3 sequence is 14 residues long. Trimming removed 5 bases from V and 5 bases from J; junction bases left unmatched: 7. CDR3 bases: TGTGCCAGCAGTCCGAGACAGGGGAGAACTGAAGCTTTCTTT. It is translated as CASSPRQGRTEAFF.

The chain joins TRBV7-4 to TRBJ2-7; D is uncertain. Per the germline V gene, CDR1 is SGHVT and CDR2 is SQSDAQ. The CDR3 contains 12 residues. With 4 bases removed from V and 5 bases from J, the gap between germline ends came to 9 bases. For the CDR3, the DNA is TGTGCCAGCAGCTATTCTACCAACGAGCAGTACTTC. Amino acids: CASSYSTNEQYF.

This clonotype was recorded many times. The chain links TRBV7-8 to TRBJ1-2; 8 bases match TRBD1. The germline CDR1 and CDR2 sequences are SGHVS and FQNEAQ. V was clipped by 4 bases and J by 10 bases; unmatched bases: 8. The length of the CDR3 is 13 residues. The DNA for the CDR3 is TGTGCCAGCAGCTCCGACAGGGGTCTGGACTACACCTTC. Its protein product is CASSSDRGLDYTF.

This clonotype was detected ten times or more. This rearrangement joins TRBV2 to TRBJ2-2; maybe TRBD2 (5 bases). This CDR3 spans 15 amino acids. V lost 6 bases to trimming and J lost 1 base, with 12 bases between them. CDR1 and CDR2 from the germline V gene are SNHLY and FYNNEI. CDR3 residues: CASSEVGENTGELFF. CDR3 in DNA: TGTGCCAGCAGCGAGGTGGGAGAGAACACCGGGGAGCTGTTTTTT.

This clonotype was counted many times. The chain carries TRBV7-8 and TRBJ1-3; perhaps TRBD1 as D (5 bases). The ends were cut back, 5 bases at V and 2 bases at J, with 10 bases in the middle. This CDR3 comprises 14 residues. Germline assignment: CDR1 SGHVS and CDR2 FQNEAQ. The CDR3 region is CASSPQGAGNTIYF. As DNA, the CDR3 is TGTGCCAGCAGCCCCCAAGGGGCTGGAAACACCATATATTTT.

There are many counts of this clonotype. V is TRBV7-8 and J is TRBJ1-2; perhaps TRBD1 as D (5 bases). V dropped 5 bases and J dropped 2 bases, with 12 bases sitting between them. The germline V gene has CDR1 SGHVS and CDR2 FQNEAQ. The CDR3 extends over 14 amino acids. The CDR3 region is CASSPWTQNYGYTF. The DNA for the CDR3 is TGTGCCAGCAGCCCCTGGACACAAAACTATGGCTACACCTTC.

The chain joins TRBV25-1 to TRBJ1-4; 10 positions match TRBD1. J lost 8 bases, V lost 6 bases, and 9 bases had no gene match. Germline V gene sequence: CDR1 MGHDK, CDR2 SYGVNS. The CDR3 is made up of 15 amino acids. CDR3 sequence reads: CASRRGGQGPEKLFF. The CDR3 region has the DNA TGTGCCAGCAGACGAGGGGGACAGGGGCCCGAAAAACTGTTTTTT.